Each of the 22 T cell receptor beta chains below was sequenced from the same sample in a study of T cells in Graves' hyperthyroidism and ophthalmopathy. Researchers took RNA transcripts and amplified the TCR beta CDR3 regions from them. HTBI primers were employed in a first-round RT-PCR of the TCR CDR3. TCRdb recomputed calls from the multiplex PCR reads with MiXCR, one row per CDR3 protein. The repertoire holds around 700,000 distinct CDR3 sequences, with around 20% as singletons. The sequenced sample consisted of blood. The receptor set was obtained from a woman aged 50 to 60 with Graves' hyperthyroidism that later progressed to Graves' ophthalmopathy.

The rearrangement links TRBV5-1 to TRBJ1-2; D is ambiguous. With 1 base removed from V and 2 bases from J, the gap between germline ends came to 12 bases. The CDR3 length is 15 residues. The germline V gene has CDR1 SGHRS and CDR2 YFSETQ. The CDR3 reads CASSLTAVSNYGYTF. CDR3 coding DNA: TGCGCCAGCAGCTTGACGGCAGTTTCCAACTATGGCTACACCTTC. The full variable domain, its missing parts supplied by reference TRBV5-1 and TRBJ1-2, is KAGVTQTPRYLIKTRGQQVTLSCSPISGHRSVSWYQQTPGQGLQFLFEYFSETQRNKGNFPGRFSGRQFSNSRSEMNVSTLELGDSALYLCASSLTAVSNYGYTFGSGTRLTVV.

J is TRBJ1-6 and V is TRBV11-2; 8 bases map to TRBD1. The CDR3 extends over 14 amino acids. Per germline, CDR1 SGHAT and CDR2 FQNNGV. The ends lost 5 bases at V and 8 bases at J; junction bases unmatched: 5. The CDR3 region is CASSPRTGYSPLHF. For the CDR3, the DNA is TGTGCCAGCAGCCCTCGGACAGGGTATTCACCCCTCCACTTT. The full variable domain, rest sourced from reference TRBV11-2 and TRBJ1-6, is EAGVAQSPRYKIIEKRQSVAFWCNPISGHATLYWYQQILGQGPKLLIQFQNNGVVDDSQLPKDRFSAERLKGVDSTLKIQPAKLEDSAVYLCASSPRTGYSPLHFGNGTRLTVT.

This clonotype was seen many times. This chain links TRBV20-1 with TRBJ1-1; 8 nucleotides agree with TRBD1. This CDR3 has 19 residues. With V trimmed by 3 bases and J by 1 base, 19 bases remained unmatched. Germline lookup yields CDR1 DFQATT and CDR2 SNEGSKA (reference sequence). CDR3 amino acids: CSASGGQGQSLLRNTEAFF. CDR3 DNA: TGCAGTGCTAGCGGTGGACAGGGCCAGTCCCTTCTCCGGAACACTGAAGCTTTCTTT.

This clonotype has a handful of counts. The CDR3 protein is CASSKRGPYEQYF. For the CDR3, the DNA is TGTGCCAGCAGCAAACGGGGTCCCTACGAGCAGTACTTC. This chain joins TRBV7-2 and TRBJ2-7, with D possibly TRBD2 on 5 matching bases. The V gene's germline CDR1 is SGHTA and CDR2 FQGNSA. The length of the CDR3 is 13 residues. Deletions cut 5 bases from V and 2 bases from J, with 10 bases between. The variable domain in full, completed from reference TRBV7-2 and TRBJ2-7, reads GAGVSQSPSNKVTEKGKDVELRCDPISGHTALYWYRQSLGQGLEFLIYFQGNSAPDKSGLPSDRFSAERTGGSVSTLTIQRTQQEDSAVYLCASSKRGPYEQYFGPGTRLTVT.

This clonotype was seen a handful of times. The CDR3 here is CASSAPGANENYGYTF. CDR3 nucleotides: TGTGCCAGCAGTGCACCGGGGGCCAACGAAAACTATGGCTACACCTTC. The V call is TRBV6-1, the J call TRBJ1-2; D may be TRBD1 (6 bases). This CDR3 region has 16 residues. V was shortened by 4 bases and J by 2 bases, with 17 bases between the two germline ends. The germline CDR1 and CDR2 sequences are MNHNS and SASEGT.

This chain uses TRBV19 with TRBJ2-5, with D tentatively TRBD1 (5 bases). CDR3 length equals 14 residues. Trimming removed 3 bases from V and 6 bases from J, with 14 bases in between. The germline V gene encodes CDR1 LNHDA and CDR2 SQIVND (reference sequence). The CDR3 is CASSMGPALKTQYF. The CDR3 nucleotides are TGTGCCAGTAGTATGGGGCCGGCTTTAAAGACCCAGTACTTC.

This clonotype was recorded many times. This rearrangement joins TRBV7-3 to TRBJ2-5, with D possibly TRBD2 on 5 matching bases. Looked up from germline, CDR1 is SGHTA and CDR2 is FQGTGA. Trimming shortened V by 5 bases and J by 4 bases, and 8 bases separated the two germline ends. This CDR3 is 12 amino acids long. The CDR3: CASSKSGETQYF. The CDR3 DNA sequence: TGTGCCAGCAGCAAGAGCGGAGAGACCCAGTACTTC.

In this sample, this clonotype turned up once. The gene calls are TRBV5-1 and TRBJ1-4, with no clear D. The CDR3 totals 13 residues. Germline V gene lookup returns CDR1 SGHRS and CDR2 YFSETQ. Trimming cost V 0 bases and J 7 bases, with 7 bases left between them. This CDR3 reads CASSLEVAEKLFF. The CDR3 nucleotides are TGCGCCAGCAGCTTGGAGGTTGCTGAAAAACTGTTTTTT.

This clonotype was seen many times. V gene TRBV3-1 combines with J gene TRBJ1-1; D gene uncertain. CDR3 size: 13 residues. From germline, CDR1 is LGHDT and CDR2 YNNKEL (reference sequence). Trimming shortened V by 1 base and J by 11 bases, and 14 bases separated the two germline ends. The CDR3 is CASSQVFSIDAFF. CDR3 in DNA: TGTGCCAGCAGCCAAGTTTTCTCCATCGACGCTTTCTTT.

This clonotype was detected a few times. The V and J genes are TRBV5-1 and TRBJ1-1; TRBD1 matches at 9 bases. The V and J ends lost 3 bases and 5 bases, in that order; junction bases with no gene match: 2. This CDR3 is built from 13 residues. Per the germline V gene, CDR1 is SGHRS and CDR2 is YFSETQ. This CDR3 reads CASSSGTGTEAFF. Here the CDR3 DNA reads TGCGCCAGCAGCTCCGGGACAGGGACTGAAGCTTTCTTT.

The J gene is TRBJ2-6, the V gene TRBV9; 7 bases agree with TRBD1. The CDR3 runs 17 residues. The V gene's germline CDR1 is SGDLS and CDR2 YYNGEE. The J segment lost 1 base and the V segment lost 0 bases, leaving 4 bases of the junction unmatched. The CDR3 DNA reads as TGTGCCAGCAGCGTAGTTGGCAGGGGGTCTGGGGCCAACGTCCTGACTTTC. Protein product: CASSVVGRGSGANVLTF. The full variable domain, rest sourced from reference TRBV9 and TRBJ2-6, is DSGVTQTPKHLITATGQRVTLRCSPRSGDLSVYWYQQSLDQGLQFLIQYYNGEERAKGNILERFSAQQFPDLHSELNLSSLELGDSALYFCASSVVGRGSGANVLTFGAGSRLTVL.

This clonotype was seen many times. V and J are TRBV30 and TRBJ1-5, with 8 bases lining up with TRBD1. CDR1 and CDR2 from the germline V gene are GTSNPN and SVGIG (reference sequence). V was pared by 6 bases and J by 4 bases, with 8 bases of the junction left unmatched. This CDR3 has 14 amino acids. Written as DNA, the CDR3 is TGTGCCTGCGCAGGGGGCGCGGGGAATCAGCCCCAGCATTTT. This codes for CACAGGAGNQPQHF.

Ten or more counts support this clonotype. The V call is TRBV13, the J call TRBJ2-3; possibly TRBD1 for D (6 bases). The CDR3 covers 13 residues. V dropped 5 bases and J dropped 2 bases, with 8 bases sitting between them. Germline V gene data show CDR1 as PRHDT and CDR2 as FYEKMQ (reference sequence). CDR3 region: CASSRQVTDTQYF. CDR3 DNA sequence: TGTGCCAGCAGCCGACAGGTCACAGATACGCAGTATTTT.

The chain uses TRBV27 and TRBJ2-3, with 14 bases fitting TRBD2. Germline V gene lookup returns CDR1 MNHEY and CDR2 SMNVEV (reference sequence). After removal of 6 bases from V and 4 bases from J, the junction contained 6 bases not matched to a gene. This CDR3 contains 16 residues. This CDR3 reads CASSKTSGGAADTQYF. The CDR3 bases are TGTGCCAGCAGCAAGACTAGCGGGGGGGCCGCAGATACGCAGTATTTT.

This clonotype was counted ten times or more. This sequence joins TRBV5-1 and TRBJ2-3; D is possibly TRBD2 (5 bases). Germline values: CDR1 SGHRS, CDR2 YFSETQ. The germline V and J ends were trimmed by 0 bases and 3 bases, with 11 bases remaining between them. The CDR3 is made up of 15 amino acids. In DNA, the CDR3 is TGCGCCAGCAGCTTGGATCGGGGTTCGACAGATACGCAGTATTTT. Translated, it gives CASSLDRGSTDTQYF.

Many counts were recorded for this clonotype. V is TRBV12-3 or TRBV12-4 and J is TRBJ2-3, with 9 bases identical to TRBD2. J gave up 5 bases and V 3 bases, and 9 bases lay outside the gene matches. This CDR3 has 16 amino acids. Written as DNA, the CDR3 is TGTGCCAGCAGTTTTCAAGGCGGGGGGGCCCGAGATACGCAGTATTTT. Residues: CASSFQGGGARDTQYF.

This sequence joins TRBV6-5 and TRBJ2-1; 7 bases agree with TRBD2. Germline V gene lookup returns CDR1 MNHEY and CDR2 SVGAGI. Trimming took 4 bases from V and 5 from J; bases not matched to a gene: 5. The CDR3 contains 14 residues. CDR3 coding DNA: TGTGCCAGCAGTTGGGGAGGGACGAACAATGAGCAGTTCTTC. Its protein product is CASSWGGTNNEQFF.

In its sample, this clonotype was seen many times. J is TRBJ1-1 and V is TRBV12-3 or TRBV12-4; D unclear. The CDR3 contains 12 residues. V lost 5 bases, J lost 6 bases, and 10 bases lay in between. CDR3 protein: CASSSENPEAFF. Written as DNA, the CDR3 is TGTGCCAGCAGTAGCGAAAACCCTGAAGCTTTCTTT.

This clonotype was observed at least ten times. The chain combines TRBV7-2 with TRBJ2-2; TRBD2 matches 8 bases. Germline V gene lookup returns CDR1 SGHTA and CDR2 FQGNSA. The ends lost 0 bases at V and 6 bases at J; junction bases unmatched: 6. The CDR3 is made up of 16 amino acids. CDR3 nucleotide sequence: TGTGCCAGCAGCTTAGCGTCCGCGGGGGGCCCCGGGGAGCTGTTTTTT. Amino acid sequence: CASSLASAGGPGELFF.

This clonotype was observed many times. V and J are TRBV3-1 and TRBJ2-1; perhaps TRBD2 as D (5 bases). With 4 bases removed from V and 8 bases from J, the gap between germline ends came to 21 bases. Per the germline V gene, CDR1 is LGHDT and CDR2 is YNNKEL (reference sequence). The CDR3 sequence is 16 residues long. The CDR3 region has the DNA TGTGCCAGCAGCCCCGCGCGAGGGAGACTCACCGATGAGCAGTTCTTC. Amino acids: CASSPARGRLTDEQFF.

The chain links TRBV7-2 to TRBJ1-2, with D possibly being TRBD1 (6 bases). V was cut by 6 bases and J by 3 bases, with 14 bases left in between. Germline-derived CDR1 and CDR2 are SGHTA and FQGNSA. The CDR3 covers 14 residues. CDR3 loop: CASRERQAHYGYTF. For the CDR3, the DNA is TGTGCCAGCAGGGAAAGACAGGCGCACTATGGCTACACCTTC.

The chain has TRBV3-1 and TRBJ1-3, with a tentative D call TRBD1 (5 bases). Germline V gene data show CDR1 as LGHDT and CDR2 as YNNKEL (reference sequence). V lost 1 base and J lost 3, with 13 bases in between. This CDR3 spans 16 amino acids. The CDR3 bases are TGTGCCAGCAGCCAAGGTCTAGGGGCCAGTGGAAACACCATATATTTT. Protein: CASSQGLGASGNTIYF. The entire variable domain, with the rest obtained from reference TRBV3-1 and TRBJ1-3, is as follows: DTAVSQTPKYLVTQMGNDKSIKCEQNLGHDTMYWYKQDSKKFLKIMFSYNNKELIINETVPNRFSPKSPDKAHLNLHINSLELGDSAVYFCASSQGLGASGNTIYFGEGSWLTVV.